This T cell receptor (beta chain) emerged from a study of shared clonotypes between healthy human individuals. Study results and caveats: Naive CD4 clonotypes were shared across several donors at about 5%.

V was shortened by 4 bases and J by 4 bases, with 9 bases between the two germline ends. Germline V gene lookup returns CDR1 SGDLS and CDR2 YYNGEE. The CDR3 runs to 12 residues. For this clone: The antigen remains unidentified. The same CDR3 also results from other DNA sequences found in this sample.

In the authors' workflow: Quality scores were absent from the junction-only immunoSEQ sequences, so filtering differed. TCRdb's copy holds only in-frame clones and misses some; the assay was immunoSEQ multiplex PCR. V and J calls and clone size are given by that table; D and trimming were obtained from the DNA. This table has around 2.1 million clones, approximately 94% appearing once. CD45RO-negative, CCR7-positively selected cells formed the naive CD8 fraction, excluding terminally differentiated effector memory CD45RA+ cells. The donors, all of them Caucasian adults, lived in Nashville, Tennessee.

V gene TRBV9 combines with J gene TRBJ2-7, with a tentative D call TRBD2 (5 bases). Specimen: naive CD8+ T cells from PBMCs. This TCR was sampled from a young man in good health. Some clones in this sample may be carry-over from other donors' samples. The CDR3 protein is CASSSGGYEQYF. DNA for the CDR3: TGTGCCAGCAGCTCCGGCGGGTACGAGCAGTACTTC.